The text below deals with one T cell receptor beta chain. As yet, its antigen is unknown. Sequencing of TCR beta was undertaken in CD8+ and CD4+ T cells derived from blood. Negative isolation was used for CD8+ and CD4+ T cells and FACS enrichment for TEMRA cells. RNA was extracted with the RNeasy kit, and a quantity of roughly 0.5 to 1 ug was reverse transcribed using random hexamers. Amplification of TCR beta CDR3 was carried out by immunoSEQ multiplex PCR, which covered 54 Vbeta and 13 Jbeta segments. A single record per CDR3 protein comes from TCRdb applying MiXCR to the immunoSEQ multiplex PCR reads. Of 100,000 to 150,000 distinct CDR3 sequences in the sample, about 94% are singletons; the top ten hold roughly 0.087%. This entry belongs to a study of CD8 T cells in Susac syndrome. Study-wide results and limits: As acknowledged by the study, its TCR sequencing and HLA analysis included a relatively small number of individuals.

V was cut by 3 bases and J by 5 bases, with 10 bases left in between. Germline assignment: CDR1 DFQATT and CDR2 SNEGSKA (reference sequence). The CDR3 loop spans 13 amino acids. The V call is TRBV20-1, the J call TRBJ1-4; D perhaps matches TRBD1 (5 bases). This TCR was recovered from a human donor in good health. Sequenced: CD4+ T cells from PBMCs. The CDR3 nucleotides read TGCAGTGCTAGGGGCCGGGGGAATGAAAAACTGTTTTTT. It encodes CSARGRGNEKLFF.